The rows below give T cell receptor beta chains drawn from one sample of a study of T cell repertoires in cytomegalovirus infection. TCRdb reprocessed the reads via MiXCR and lists one record per CDR3 protein. Of about 330,000 distinct CDR3 sequences in the sample, around a third were seen once. Their antigen targets remain unknown. This sample comprised cultured PBMCs, obtained from culture after CMV antigen stimulation. These TCRs come from a human donor in good health (CMV status not recorded). Some clones in this sample may be carry-over from other donors' samples. CDR3s include the opening cysteine and the closing phenylalanine or tryptophan. A D gene is named only where the DNA matches it firmly. Clone sizes are given selectively: once, few, many, or a class where the clone is expanded.

TRBJ2-1,.,TRBV18,.,TGTGCCAGCTCACCACTGGACTCCTACAATGAGCAGTTCTTC,CASSPLDSYNEQFF
TRBJ2-1,.,TRBV28,.,TGTGCCAGCAGTTGGTCCCTCAAGGTGGGTGAGCAGTTCTTC,CASSWSLKVGEQFF
TRBJ1-1,once,TRBV4-3,.,TGCGCCAGCAGCCAAGATTTCGGCACTGAAGCTTTCTTT,CASSQDFGTEAFF
TRBJ2-5,few,TRBV19,.,TGTGCCAGTAGAGGCAGGAGCCAAGAGACCCAGTACTTC,CASRGRSQETQYF
TRBJ1-6,many,TRBV7-8,.,TGTGCCAGCAGCTTACGGCCATTAAATTCACCCCTCCACTTT,CASSLRPLNSPLHF
TRBJ2-7,few,TRBV24-1,.,TGTGCCACCAGTGATTTGGGACACCCAGTACCCTACGAGCAGTACTTC,CATSDLGHPVPYEQYF
TRBJ2-2,.,TRBV7-9,.,TGTGCCAGCAGCTTAGCGCTCGGGACCAACACCGGGGAGCTGTTTTTT,CASSLALGTNTGELFF
TRBJ2-1,few,TRBV18,TRBD1,TGTGCCAGCTCGGACCGGGACAGGGGTCGTAGAAATGAGCAGTTCTTC,CASSDRDRGRRNEQFF
TRBJ1-2,few,TRBV6-1,.,TGTGCCAGCAGACTCGGGGGGACTGATGGCTACACCTTC,CASRLGGTDGYTF
TRBJ1-1,.,TRBV18,.,TGTGCCAGCTCACCTCGGGACGGATTGAACACTGAAGCTTTCTTT,CASSPRDGLNTEAFF
TRBJ1-5,.,TRBV6-2/TRBV6-3,.,TGTGCCAGCAGTTACGTCTCGCTTAGCAATCAGCCCCAGCATTTT,CASSYVSLSNQPQHF
TRBJ1-2,.,TRBV19,.,TGTGCCAGTAGTATAGGGAGCGGTGGCTACACCTTC,CASSIGSGGYTF
TRBJ2-3,.,TRBV12-3/TRBV12-4,TRBD2,TGTGCCAGCAGTTTCCCTAGCGGTCACACAGATACGCAGTATTTT,CASSFPSGHTDTQYF
TRBJ2-3,many,TRBV7-8,.,TGTGCCAGCAGCTTGCCTAGGCCCACAGATACGCAGTATTTT,CASSLPRPTDTQYF
TRBJ2-1,.,TRBV15,.,TGTGCCACCAGCAGAGACTACGACAATGAGCAGTTCTTC,CATSRDYDNEQFF
TRBJ2-2,few,TRBV11-3,.,TGTGCCAGCAGCTTAGTAGGCGAGGTACCGAGAACGGTGTTTTTT,CASSLVGEVPRTVFF
TRBJ2-2,.,TRBV29-1,TRBD2,TGCAGCGTTGTATTTGGCGGGAGGGCGAACACCGGGGAGCTGTTTTTT,CSVVFGGRANTGELFF
TRBJ1-5,few,TRBV4-1,.,TGCGCCAGCAGCACTCTATGGACAGATAGCAATCAGCCCCAGCATTTT,CASSTLWTDSNQPQHF
TRBJ2-6,.,TRBV6-2/TRBV6-3,.,TGTGCCAGCATCCAGTCCTCTGGGGCCAACGTCCTGACTTTC,CASIQSSGANVLTF
TRBJ1-1,many,TRBV7-2,.,TGTGCCAGCCACCTAGGCCAACTGAACACTGAAGCTTTCTTT,CASHLGQLNTEAFF
TRBJ2-1,.,TRBV11-2,.,TGTGCCAGCAGCCCGTCCGGGATTAAGCAGTTCTTC,CASSPSGIKQFF
TRBJ2-3,.,TRBV7-8,.,TGTGCCAGCAGCTTAGAGGCGTATACGCAGTATTTT,CASSLEAYTQYF
TRBJ1-5,many,TRBV7-2,.,TGTGCCAGCAGCCAGGACCGAATTCAGCCCCAGCATTTT,CASSQDRIQPQHF
TRBJ1-6,.,TRBV7-2,.,TGTGCCAGCAGCTTTGAAGACAGAGTCTCACCCCTCCACTTT,CASSFEDRVSPLHF
TRBJ2-1,few,TRBV24-1,.,TGTGCCACCAGTGATCCGACAGTTCCCAATGAGCAGTTCTTC,CATSDPTVPNEQFF